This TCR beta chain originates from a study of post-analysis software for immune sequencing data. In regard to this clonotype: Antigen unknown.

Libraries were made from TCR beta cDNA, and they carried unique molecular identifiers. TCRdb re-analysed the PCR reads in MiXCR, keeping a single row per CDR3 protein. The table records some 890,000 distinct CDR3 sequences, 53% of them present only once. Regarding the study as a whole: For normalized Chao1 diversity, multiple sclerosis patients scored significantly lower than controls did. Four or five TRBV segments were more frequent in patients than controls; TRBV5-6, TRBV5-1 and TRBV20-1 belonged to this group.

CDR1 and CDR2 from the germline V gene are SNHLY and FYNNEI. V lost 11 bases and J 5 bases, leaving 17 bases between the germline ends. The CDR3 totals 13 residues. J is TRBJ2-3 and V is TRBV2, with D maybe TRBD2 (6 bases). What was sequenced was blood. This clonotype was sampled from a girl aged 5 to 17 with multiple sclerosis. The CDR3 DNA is TGTGCCGCCCCGGCGGGGCAGGGAGATACGCAGTATTTT. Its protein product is CAAPAGQGDTQYF.